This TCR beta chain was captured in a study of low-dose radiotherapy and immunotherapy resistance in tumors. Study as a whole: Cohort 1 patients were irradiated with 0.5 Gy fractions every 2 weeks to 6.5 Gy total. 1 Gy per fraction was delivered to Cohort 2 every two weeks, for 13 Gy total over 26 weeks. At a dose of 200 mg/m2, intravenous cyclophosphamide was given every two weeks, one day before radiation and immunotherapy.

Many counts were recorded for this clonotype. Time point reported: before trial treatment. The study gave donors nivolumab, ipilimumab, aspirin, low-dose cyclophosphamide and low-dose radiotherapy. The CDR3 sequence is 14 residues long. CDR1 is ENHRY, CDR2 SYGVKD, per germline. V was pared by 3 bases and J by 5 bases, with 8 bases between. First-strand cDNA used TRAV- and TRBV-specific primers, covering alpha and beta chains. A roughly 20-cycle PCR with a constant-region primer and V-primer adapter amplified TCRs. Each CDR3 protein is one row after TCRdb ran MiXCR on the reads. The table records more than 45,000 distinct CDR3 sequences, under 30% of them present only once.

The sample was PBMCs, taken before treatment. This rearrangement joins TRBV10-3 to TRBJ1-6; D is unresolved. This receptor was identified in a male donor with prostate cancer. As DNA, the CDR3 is TGTGCCATCAGTGACAGTTCCAATAATTCACCCCTCCACTTT. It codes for CAISDSSNNSPLHF.